This T cell receptor beta chain was documented in a study of blood T cells in healthy people across ages. The second PCR ran roughly 7 to 12 cycles with a sample-barcoded 5' primer and J-beta primers. A template-switch adaptor that had 12 random nucleotides put a tag on each cDNA molecule. TCRdb fed the 5' RACE reads into MiXCR, producing one record per CDR3 protein. Of some 1.5 million distinct CDR3 sequences in the sample, roughly 43% were seen once. Material: blood. The origin of this receptor is a woman between 18 and 30 years old in good health.

The CDR3 sequence: CASSLTGAASYEQYF. The CDR3 bases are TGTGCCAGCAGCCTAACCGGGGCGGCGTCCTACGAGCAGTACTTC. J is TRBJ2-7 and V is TRBV7-6; tentatively, D is TRBD1 or TRBD2 (5 bases each). The V gene's germline CDR1 is SGHVS and CDR2 FNYEAQ. The V end was cut by 5 bases, the J end by 1 base, with 15 bases between. CDR3 length: 15 residues.